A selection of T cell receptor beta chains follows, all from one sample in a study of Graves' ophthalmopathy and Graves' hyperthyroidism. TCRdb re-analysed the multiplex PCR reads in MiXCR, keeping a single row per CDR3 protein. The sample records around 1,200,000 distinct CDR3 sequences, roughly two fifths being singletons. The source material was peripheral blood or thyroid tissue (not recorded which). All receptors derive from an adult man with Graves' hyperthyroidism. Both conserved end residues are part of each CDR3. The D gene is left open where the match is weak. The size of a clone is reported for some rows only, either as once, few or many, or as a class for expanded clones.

TGTGCCAGCAGCTTAGAGGGACATCGCTCTGGACAGGAGACCCAGTACTTC CASSLEGHRSGQETQYF - TRBV11-2 - TRBJ2-5
TGCGCCAGCAGCCCCCGAGGGTCGGGGCCCGGGCAGTACTTC CASSPRGSGPGQYF - TRBV4-1 - TRBJ2-7
TGCACCGTTACGGGTTGGGAGACCCAGTACTTC CTVTGWETQYF - TRBV29-1 - TRBJ2-5
TGTGCCAGTAGTGCCGAACAACCGGGACTAGGGGTCGGCGAGCAGTACTTC CASSAEQPGLGVGEQYF few TRBV19 TRBD2 TRBJ2-7
TGTGCCAGCAGTTCACGACAGGGGACGATCCCCTACGAGCAGTACTTC CASSSRQGTIPYEQYF few TRBV12-3/TRBV12-4 TRBD1 TRBJ2-7
TGTGCCATCAGTTTCCAGCATGATAATTCACCCCTCCACTTT CAISFQHDNSPLHF - TRBV10-3 - TRBJ1-6
TGTGCCAGTAGTATAGAAGGGGCCACTTACGAGCAGTACTTC CASSIEGATYEQYF - TRBV19 - TRBJ2-7
TGTGCCAGCAGCGGGCGGGGAGGGCGTGTAGAGACCCAGTACTTC CASSGRGGRVETQYF few TRBV7-2 TRBD2 TRBJ2-5
TGTGCCAGCAGCATAGACCTGAGCTCCTATAATTCACCCCTCCACTTT CASSIDLSSYNSPLHF many TRBV7-2 - TRBJ1-6
TGTGCCAGCAGCTTCCGGGAGCTTTACGAGCAGTACTTC CASSFRELYEQYF many TRBV11-2 - TRBJ2-7
TGTGCCAGCAGCCCGGACTATAATGAGCAGTTCTTC CASSPDYNEQFF - TRBV7-6 - TRBJ2-1
TGTGCCAGCAGCTTAGGGCGAGGGGGCGTAGGGGAGACCCAGTACTTC CASSLGRGGVGETQYF once TRBV7-9 TRBD1 TRBJ2-5
TGTGCCAGCAGCTCGCCCGACAGGGGGAAGACCCAGTACTTC CASSSPDRGKTQYF few TRBV5-4 TRBD1 TRBJ2-5
TGTGCCAGTAGGGACCGGCGGGTGTGGGCTGAAGCTTTCTTT CASRDRRVWAEAFF - TRBV19 - TRBJ1-1
TGCAGCGTTGAGGGGCCCGGGGGGACCCAGTACTTC CSVEGPGGTQYF many TRBV29-1 - TRBJ2-5
TGCGCCAGCAGCCAAGCGACCGGGGTCAATGAGCAGTTCTTC CASSQATGVNEQFF - TRBV7-9 - TRBJ2-1
TGTGCCAGCAGCCAAGAGGACAAGATTAATTCACCCCTCCACTTT CASSQEDKINSPLHF many TRBV14 - TRBJ1-6
TGTGCCAGCAGCGCCGGGTCCGAGGATAATTCACCCCTCCACTTT CASSAGSEDNSPLHF - TRBV7-9 - TRBJ1-6
TGTGCCAGCAGCACAGCCGTAAACTATGGCTACACCTTC CASSTAVNYGYTF many TRBV3-1 - TRBJ1-2
TGCGCCAGCAGCTTGGGACTAGCGGGACTCGGGGAGCTGTTTTTT CASSLGLAGLGELFF - TRBV5-1 TRBD2 TRBJ2-2
TGTGCCAGCAGCTCGGACTCCCGCTCCTACGAGCAGTACTTC CASSSDSRSYEQYF few TRBV3-1 - TRBJ2-7
TGTGCCAGCAGCTTAGATTGGATTGAGCAGTTCTTC CASSLDWIEQFF few TRBV11-2 - TRBJ2-1
TGCGCCAGCAGCTTGTCGGGGGGCGATTCCCGCAAAAAGACCCAGTACTTC CASSLSGGDSRKKTQYF many TRBV5-1 - TRBJ2-5
TGTGCCAGCAGCTTAGTTGGACAGGGTGGTTCACCCCTCCACTTT CASSLVGQGGSPLHF many TRBV11-2 TRBD1 TRBJ1-6
TGTGCCAGCAGCACCAGGACTAGCGGGAGTATAAGGGAGACCCAGTACTTC CASSTRTSGSIRETQYF few TRBV13 TRBD2 TRBJ2-5
TGCAGTGCTATTGGGGGCAGCTATGGCTACACCTTC CSAIGGSYGYTF - TRBV20-1 - TRBJ1-2
TGCAGTGCTAGAGGCAGGGGCATCAATCAGCCCCAGCATTTT CSARGRGINQPQHF - TRBV20-1 - TRBJ1-5
TGTGCCAGCAGTTGGGCGACGGGGAGCTCCTACGAGCAGTACTTC CASSWATGSSYEQYF - TRBV12-3/TRBV12-4 - TRBJ2-7
TGCAGCGTCCCTTGGGCCAACGTCCTGACTTTC CSVPWANVLTF - TRBV29-1 - TRBJ2-6
TGCAGCGTTAAGGGCGTGGACTTATCTCAAGAGACCCAGTACTTC CSVKGVDLSQETQYF - TRBV29-1 - TRBJ2-5
TGTGCCAGCAGTGACGCAGGGTGGGCCACTGAAGCTTTCTTT CASSDAGWATEAFF - TRBV6-1 - TRBJ1-1
TGCAGCGTTAGACAGGGGTTAGCGAGGGAGACCCAGTACTTC CSVRQGLARETQYF many TRBV29-1 TRBD1 TRBJ2-5
TGCAGTGCTAGAGAGAGACAGGGGGCGTTCTATGGCTACACCTTC CSARERQGAFYGYTF - TRBV20-1 TRBD1 TRBJ1-2
TGCGCCAGCAGCCAACAGGGCGCAGGGGGCTACACCTTC CASSQQGAGGYTF many TRBV4-3 - TRBJ1-2
TGTGCCAGCAGCTTAGGCGTCCTCTCCTACGAGCAGTACTTC CASSLGVLSYEQYF many TRBV7-2 - TRBJ2-7
TGTGCCAGCAGTTTTAGGGGCTTAGGGACTGAAGCTTTCTTT CASSFRGLGTEAFF - TRBV7-2 - TRBJ1-1
TGTGCCAGCAGTGAAGTGGGAGGGCGAAACAATCAGCCCCAGCATTTT CASSEVGGRNNQPQHF - TRBV10-3 - TRBJ1-5
TGCGCCAGCAGCTTGTGGGTGGGATCCTACGAGCAGTACTTC CASSLWVGSYEQYF few TRBV5-1 - TRBJ2-7